Listed here is a single T cell receptor beta chain. Some clones are missing from TCRdb's copy, which holds only in-frame ones; the method was immunoSEQ multiplex PCR. Among more than 2 million clones listed, about 95% were seen once. The data belong to a study of shared clonotypes between healthy human individuals. Terminally differentiated effector memory CD45RA+ cells were excluded by CCR7 positive selection of CD45RO-negative cells. Sequencing was performed on naive CD8+ T cells sorted from blood. This receptor was obtained from a man younger than 35 in good health.

The CDR3 protein is CASSLYTSAEQFF. Here the CDR3 DNA reads TGTGCCAGCAGTCTCTACACTAGTGCTGAGCAGTTCTTC. This chain connects TRBV6-4 to TRBJ2-1; a weak D match, TRBD2 (5 bases). The CDR3 loop spans 13 amino acids. Germline CDR1 reads MRHNA; CDR2 reads SNTAGT. V was cut by 5 bases and J by 9 bases, with 14 bases left in between.